Described below is a single T cell receptor beta chain sequence and its context. Recovered status applied to Cohort 3 donors who had two consecutive negative PCRs. It also applied to those with clearance or with symptom resolution. These data originate in a study of blood T cell repertoires in COVID-19. Across the study: The origin of the acute and convalescent COVID-19 samples was the United States, Italy and Spain. The cDNA or gDNA used as material had been derived from T cells, B-cell-depleted T cells, or PBMCs.

The germline V gene has CDR1 LGHDT and CDR2 YNNKEL (reference sequence). The length of the CDR3 is 19 residues. V was cut by 5 bases and J by 2 bases, with 26 bases left in between. The repertoire was sequenced with immunoSEQ multiplex PCR; TCRdb's copy has only in-frame clones and lacks some. Among a few hundred thousand clones listed, about 88% were seen once. V and J are TRBV3-1 (or the pseudogene TRBV3-2) and TRBJ2-3, with D tentatively TRBD2 (7 bases). Sequencing was performed on PBMCs or T cells enriched from blood (not recorded which). This clonotype was sampled from a woman aged 40 to 50 who had recovered from COVID-19. DNA for the CDR3: TGTGCCAGCAGCTATCCTTCCGCGGGGGCCTACCCTTACACAGATACGCAGTATTTT. This gives the protein CASSYPSAGAYPYTDTQYF.